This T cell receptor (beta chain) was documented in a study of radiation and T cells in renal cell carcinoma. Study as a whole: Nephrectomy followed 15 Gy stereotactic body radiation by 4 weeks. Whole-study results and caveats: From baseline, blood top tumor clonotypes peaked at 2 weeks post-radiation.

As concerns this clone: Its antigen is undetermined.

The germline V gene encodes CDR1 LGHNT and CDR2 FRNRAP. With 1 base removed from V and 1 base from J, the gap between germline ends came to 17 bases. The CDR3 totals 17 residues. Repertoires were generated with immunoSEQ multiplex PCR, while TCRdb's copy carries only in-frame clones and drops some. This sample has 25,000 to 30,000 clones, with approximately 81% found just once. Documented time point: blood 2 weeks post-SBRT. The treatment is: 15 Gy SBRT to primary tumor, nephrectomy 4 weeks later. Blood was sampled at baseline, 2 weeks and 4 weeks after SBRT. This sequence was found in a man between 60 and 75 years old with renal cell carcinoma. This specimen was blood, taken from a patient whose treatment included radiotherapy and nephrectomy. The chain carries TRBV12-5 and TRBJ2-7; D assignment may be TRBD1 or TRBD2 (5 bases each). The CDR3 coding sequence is TGTGCTAGTGGTTTGGCCCGGCCGGGACCCACTTCCTACGAGCAGTACTTC. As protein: CASGLARPGPTSYEQYF. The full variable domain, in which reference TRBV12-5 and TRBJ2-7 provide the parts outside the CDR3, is DARVTQTPRHKVTEMGQEVTMRCQPILGHNTVFWYRQTMMQGLELLAYFRNRAPLDDSGMPKDRFSAEMPDATLATLKIQPSEPRDSAVYFCASGLARPGPTSYEQYFGPGTRLTVT.